This T cell receptor (beta chain) was sequenced in a study of Graves' ophthalmopathy and Graves' hyperthyroidism. TCR beta CDR3 regions were amplified from RNA transcripts. An opening RT-PCR round employed HTBI primers and preceded a second-round multiplex PCR. TCRdb redid the calling of the multiplex PCR reads with MiXCR, one entry per CDR3 protein. The table records around 590,000 distinct CDR3 sequences, about two fifths of them present only once. Germline assignment: CDR1 SGHVS and CDR2 FQNEAQ. The CDR3 is 16 amino acids. Trimming removed 0 bases at V and 6 bases at J, with 17 bases between. This clonotype has just a few counts.

The sequencing sample was made of peripheral blood or thyroid tissue (not recorded which). The source of this sequence is an adult man with Graves' hyperthyroidism. The chain is built from TRBV7-8 and TRBJ1-1, with D possibly being TRBD1 (5 bases). The CDR3 region has the DNA TGTGCCAGCAGCTTAGCCAGGGTTCTTGGTGGCGCTGAAGCTTTCTTT. It yields the protein CASSLARVLGGAEAFF.